These 9 T cell receptor beta chains were sequenced from one sample in a study of cytomegalovirus exposure and HLA in healthy donors (dated by TCRdb to about 2017). Library prep was done by the immunoSEQ multiplex PCR assay. TCRdb obtained this table from immuneACCESS and retained in-frame rearrangements with V and J assigned. These tables miss some clones; where compared with another copy, unresolved V genes account for less than half of the shortfall, and the remainder is unexplained. The sample records some 130,000 clones, roughly 88% of which are singletons. About 6% of the sample is in the top ten clones. Sample: PBMCs. The receptor set was obtained from a woman aged 18-29 years in good health and CMV-seropositive.

The chain uses TRBV30 and TRBJ1-1; weak D call: TRBD1 (6 bases). V was cut by 1 base and J by 0 bases, with 12 bases left in between. CDR1 is GTSNPN and CDR2 is SVGIG in the germline V gene (reference sequence). The CDR3 length is 15 residues. CDR3 coding DNA: TGTGCCTGGAGTGCAAGGACAGTTTTGAACACTGAAGCTTTCTTT. Its translation is CAWSARTVLNTEAFF.

V and J are TRBV19 and TRBJ1-5, with a possible D match to TRBD1 (6 bases). Germline loops: CDR1 LNHDA, CDR2 SQIVND (reference sequence). The V end lost 3 bases, the J end lost 9 bases, and 15 bases lay between the germline ends. CDR3 length equals 14 residues. CDR3 nucleotide sequence: TGTGCCAGTAGTATCCGGGGGGCAAGAAGGCCCCAGCATTTT. It yields the protein CASSIRGARRPQHF.

The chain links TRBV6-1 to TRBJ1-1, with D hard to call. This CDR3 has 14 residues. Germline V gene sequence: CDR1 MNHNS, CDR2 SASEGT. V was shortened by 7 bases and J by 0 bases, with 12 bases between the two germline ends. The CDR3 DNA sequence: TGTGCCAGCAAGGTACGGGGTATGAACACTGAAGCTTTCTTT. It is translated as CASKVRGMNTEAFF.

This chain connects TRBV4-3 to TRBJ2-6, with D possibly being TRBD1 (5 bases). Looked up from germline, CDR1 is LGHNA and CDR2 is YSLEER. V lost 4 bases and J 0 bases, leaving 13 bases between the germline ends. The CDR3 length is 17 residues. The DNA of the CDR3 is TGCGCCAGCAGCCCCGTTGGGGCTGGCTCTGGGGCCAACGTCCTGACTTTC. Protein sequence: CASSPVGAGSGANVLTF.

The chain carries TRBV28 and TRBJ1-1, with 8 positions matching TRBD1. CDR1 and CDR2 (germline): MDHEN, SYDVKM. V was clipped by 4 bases and J by 1 base; unmatched bases: 2. CDR3 length equals 14 residues. The CDR3 DNA sequence: TGTGCCAGCAGTTCAGGACAGGGGAACACTGAAGCTTTCTTT. This sequence encodes CASSSGQGNTEAFF. The variable domain in full, completed from reference TRBV28 and TRBJ1-1, reads DVKVTQSSRYLVKRTGEKVFLECVQDMDHENMFWYRQDPGLGLRLIYFSYDVKMKEKGDIPEGYSVSREKKERFSLILESASTNQTSMYLCASSSGQGNTEAFFGQGTRLTVV.

This sequence joins TRBV4-3 and TRBJ1-5; D is unresolved. Trimming pared 0 bases from V and 1 base from J, leaving 7 bases between. This CDR3 is built from 15 residues. Germline CDR1 is LGHNA and CDR2 is YSLEER. For the CDR3, the DNA is TGCGCCAGCAGCCAAGAACGGAGCAGCAATCAGCCCCAGCATTTT. Residues: CASSQERSSNQPQHF.

The chain links TRBV7-6 to TRBJ2-1; 9 bases line up with TRBD2. The CDR3 extends over 15 amino acids. The germline V gene encodes CDR1 SGHVS and CDR2 FNYEAQ. Trimming at V came to 3 bases and at J to 11 bases, leaving 11 bases not matched to a gene. CDR3 nucleotides: TGTGCCAGCAGCTTCCAGGGGTTAGCGGGGGCCAAGCAGTTCTTC. It codes for CASSFQGLAGAKQFF.

This rearrangement joins TRBV7-3 to TRBJ2-1; TRBD2 is a possible D gene (6 bases). Germline loops: CDR1 SGHTA, CDR2 FQGTGA. The length of the CDR3 is 15 residues. The V gene lost 2 bases and the J gene lost 4 bases, with 12 bases spanning the gap. CDR3 DNA sequence: TGTGCCAGCAGCTTACTTGCGGGAAGGTACAATGAGCAGTTCTTC. It codes for CASSLLAGRYNEQFF.

The table lists this clone with a count of one. The J gene is TRBJ1-1, the V gene TRBV7-2; 7 bases are a match to TRBD1. The germline gives CDR1 SGHTA, CDR2 FQGNSA. Trimming took 3 bases from V and 0 from J; bases not matched to a gene: 10. The CDR3 consists of 17 residues. The CDR3 spells CASSFGTEVVMNTEAFF. The DNA for the CDR3 is TGTGCCAGCAGCTTCGGGACAGAAGTGGTTATGAACACTGAAGCTTTCTTT.